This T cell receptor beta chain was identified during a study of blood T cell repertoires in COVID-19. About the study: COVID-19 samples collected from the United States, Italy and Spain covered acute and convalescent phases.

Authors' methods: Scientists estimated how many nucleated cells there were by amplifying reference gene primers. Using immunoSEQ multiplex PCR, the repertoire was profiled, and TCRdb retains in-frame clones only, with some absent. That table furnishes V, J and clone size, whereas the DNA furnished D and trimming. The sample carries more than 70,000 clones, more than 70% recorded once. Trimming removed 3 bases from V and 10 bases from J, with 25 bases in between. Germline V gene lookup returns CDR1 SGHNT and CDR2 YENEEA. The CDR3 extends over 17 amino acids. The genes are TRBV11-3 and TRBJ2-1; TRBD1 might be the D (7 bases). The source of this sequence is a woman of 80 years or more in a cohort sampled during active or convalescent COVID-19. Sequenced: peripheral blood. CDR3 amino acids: CASSLGPRQGPREEQFF. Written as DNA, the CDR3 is TGTGCCAGCAGCTTGGGCCCGAGACAGGGACCGCGGGAAGAGCAGTTCTTC.